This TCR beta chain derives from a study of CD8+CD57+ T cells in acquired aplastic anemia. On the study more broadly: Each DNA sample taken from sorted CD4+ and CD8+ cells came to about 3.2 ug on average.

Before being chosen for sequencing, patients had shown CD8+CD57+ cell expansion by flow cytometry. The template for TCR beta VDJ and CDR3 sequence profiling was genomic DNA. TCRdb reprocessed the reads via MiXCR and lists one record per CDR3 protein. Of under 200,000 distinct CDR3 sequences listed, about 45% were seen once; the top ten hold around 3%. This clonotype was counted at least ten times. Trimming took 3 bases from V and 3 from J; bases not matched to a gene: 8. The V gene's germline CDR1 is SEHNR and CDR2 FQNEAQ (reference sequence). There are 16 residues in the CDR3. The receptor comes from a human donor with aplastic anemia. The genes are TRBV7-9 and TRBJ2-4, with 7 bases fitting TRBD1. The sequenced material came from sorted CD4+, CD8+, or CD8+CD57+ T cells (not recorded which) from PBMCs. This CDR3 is CASSLDGTEVKNIQYF. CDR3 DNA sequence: TGTGCCAGCAGCTTGGACGGGACAGAAGTCAAAAACATTCAGTACTTC.